The entry that follows covers one TCR beta chain sequence. What it recognizes is unknown. Germline V gives CDR1 MNHEY, CDR2 SVGAGI. V lost 6 bases to trimming and J lost 6 bases; unmatched junction nucleotides: 7. This CDR3 has 14 amino acids. This entry is derived from a study of OX40 agonist ivuxolimab in advanced cancers. Overall study context: Previous treatment with anti-PD-1, anti-PD-L1 or anti-CTLA-4 therapy was allowed; over 35% had received some.

Study-level points and caveats: Also present in some nonresponders was a low level of normalized T-cell clonal expansion. CD4+ and CD8+ T cells in blood underwent clonal expansion by week 6 at 0.1 to 3.0 mg/kg.

Clones were read by immunoSEQ multiplex PCR, and TCRdb kept only the in-frame ones, dropping some. The sample holds tens of thousands of clones, approximately 84% seen once. Patients were ruled out by autoimmune disease history or systemic immunosuppression. V and J are TRBV6-5 and TRBJ2-1; TRBD2 matches 8 bases. Sequencing was performed on CD4+ or CD8+ T cells sorted from blood, taken in a trial of the OX40 agonist ivuxolimab. The clonotype originates from an adult with an advanced solid tumor such as melanoma, head and neck, liver or kidney cancer. CDR3 DNA: TGTGCCAGCAGGGCTCCCGGGACTAGCAATGAGCAGTTCTTC. Amino acid sequence: CASRAPGTSNEQFF.